A selection of T cell receptor beta chains follows, all from one sample in a study of blood T cell repertoires in COVID-19. TCRdb's table, derived via immunoSEQ multiplex PCR, lists solely in-frame clones and lacks some. This table holds approximately 99,000 clones, 84% found once. Material for sequencing was peripheral blood. Every receptor here comes from a man in his sixties or seventies with active or convalescent COVID-19. CDR3s leave out the opening cysteine and the closing phenylalanine or tryptophan. D genes are given only for firm matches.

D gene,V gene,J gene,CDR3 protein
-,TRBV7-2,TRBJ2-7,ASSLGGARYEQY
TRBD1,TRBV7-3,TRBJ1-1,ASSRQGDTEAF
TRBD1,TRBV29-1,TRBJ2-1,SVAGTGDNEQF
-,TRBV28,TRBJ1-3,ASSLLQLYSGNTIY
TRBD1,TRBV5-1,TRBJ1-2,ASSLAGTDYGYT
-,TRBV18,TRBJ2-2,ASSPTQGNTGELF
-,TRBV19,TRBJ1-3,ASSIQQGSGNTIY
TRBD2,TRBV7-2,TRBJ2-1,ASSPLRGGQNEQF
TRBD1,TRBV7-2,TRBJ2-1,ASSLVWTGSEQF
TRBD2,TRBV5-1,TRBJ2-1,ASSLELAGGLGEQF
-,TRBV14,TRBJ2-7,ASSPPQGRPHEQY
-,TRBV18,TRBJ2-7,ASSPGASGEQY
TRBD2,TRBV6-5,TRBJ2-7,ASSYGLAGAYEQY
-,TRBV21-1,TRBJ2-2,ASSRTRNTGELF
-,TRBV29-1,TRBJ1-2,SVLNRALGYT
-,TRBV6-5,TRBJ1-1,ASSFLSDILSTEAF
-,TRBV6-5,TRBJ1-5,ASTPARAGNQPQH
-,TRBV6-5,TRBJ1-2,ASSSRENYGYT
TRBD1,TRBV29-1,TRBJ2-1,SVEGTGVYNEQF
TRBD1,TRBV7-9,TRBJ2-3,ASSLGLTGGAGDTQY
TRBD1,TRBV6-6,TRBJ1-1,ASRPGQVNTEAF
-,TRBV2,TRBJ2-2,ASRGAGAGELF
TRBD2,TRBV30,TRBJ2-5,AWSGFGGGGFQETQY
-,TRBV5-8,TRBJ2-5,ASSLGVGGGNQETQY
-,TRBV11-2,TRBJ2-3,ASSTPADTQY
-,TRBV27,TRBJ2-1,ASSLTRPKEQF
TRBD1,TRBV19,TRBJ1-2,ASSERDRLYGYT